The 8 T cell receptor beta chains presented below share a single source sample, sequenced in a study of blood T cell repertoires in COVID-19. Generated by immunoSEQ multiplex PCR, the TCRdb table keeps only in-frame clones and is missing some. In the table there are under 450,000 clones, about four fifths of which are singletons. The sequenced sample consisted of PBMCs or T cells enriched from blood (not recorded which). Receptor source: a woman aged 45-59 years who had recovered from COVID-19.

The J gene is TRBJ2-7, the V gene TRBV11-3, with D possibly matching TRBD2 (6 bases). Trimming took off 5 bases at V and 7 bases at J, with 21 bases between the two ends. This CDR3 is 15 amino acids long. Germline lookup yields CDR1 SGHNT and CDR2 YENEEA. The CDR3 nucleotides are TGTGCCAGCAGCCCCTTTGGAGGGCTAGATAGAGAGCAGTACTTC. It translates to CASSPFGGLDREQYF.

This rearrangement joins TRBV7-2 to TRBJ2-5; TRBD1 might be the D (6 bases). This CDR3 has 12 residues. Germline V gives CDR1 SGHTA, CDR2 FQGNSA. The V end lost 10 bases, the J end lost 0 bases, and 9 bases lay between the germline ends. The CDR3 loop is CANGQNQETQYF. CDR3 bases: TGTGCCAACGGACAGAACCAAGAGACCCAGTACTTC.

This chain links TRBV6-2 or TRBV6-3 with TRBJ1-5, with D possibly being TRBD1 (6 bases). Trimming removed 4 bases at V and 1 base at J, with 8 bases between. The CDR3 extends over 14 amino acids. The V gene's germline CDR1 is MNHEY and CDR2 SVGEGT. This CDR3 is CASSWTASNQPQHF. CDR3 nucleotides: TGTGCCAGCAGTTGGACAGCAAGCAATCAGCCCCAGCATTTT.

CDR3 sequence reads: CASTYSRQSGNYGYTF. For the CDR3, the DNA is TGTGCCAGCACCTACTCTCGACAGAGTGGAAACTATGGCTACACCTTC. V and J are TRBV6-2 or TRBV6-3 and TRBJ1-2, with a weak D call TRBD1 (5 bases). The CDR3 consists of 16 residues. Trimming took 7 bases from V and 2 from J, leaving 20 bases between them. The germline V gene encodes CDR1 MNHEY and CDR2 SVGEGT.

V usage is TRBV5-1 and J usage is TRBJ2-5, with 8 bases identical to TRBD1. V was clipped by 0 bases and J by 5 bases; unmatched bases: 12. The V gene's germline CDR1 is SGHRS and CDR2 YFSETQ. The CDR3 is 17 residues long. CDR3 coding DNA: TGCGCCAGCAGCTTGGGTTTCGCAGGGGGCGCGGGGGAGACCCAGTACTTC. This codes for CASSLGFAGGAGETQYF.

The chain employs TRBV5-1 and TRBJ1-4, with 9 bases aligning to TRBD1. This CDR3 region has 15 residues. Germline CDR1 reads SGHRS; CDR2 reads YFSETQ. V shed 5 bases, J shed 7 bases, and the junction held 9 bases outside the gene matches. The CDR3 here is CASSSTGGRGEKLFF. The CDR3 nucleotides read TGCGCCAGCAGTTCTACAGGGGGCAGGGGTGAAAAACTGTTTTTT.

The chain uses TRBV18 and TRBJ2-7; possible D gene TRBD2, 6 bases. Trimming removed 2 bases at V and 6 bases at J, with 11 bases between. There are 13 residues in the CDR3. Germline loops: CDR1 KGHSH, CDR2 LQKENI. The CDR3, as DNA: TGTGCCAGCTCACCAGATTGGCGGGGCGAGCAGTACTTC. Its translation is CASSPDWRGEQYF.

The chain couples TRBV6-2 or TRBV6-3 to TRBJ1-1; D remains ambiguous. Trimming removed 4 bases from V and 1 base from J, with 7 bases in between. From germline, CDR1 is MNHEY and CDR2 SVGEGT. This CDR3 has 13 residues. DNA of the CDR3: TGTGCCAGCAGTTTCACAGAGAACACTGAAGCTTTCTTT. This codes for CASSFTENTEAFF.